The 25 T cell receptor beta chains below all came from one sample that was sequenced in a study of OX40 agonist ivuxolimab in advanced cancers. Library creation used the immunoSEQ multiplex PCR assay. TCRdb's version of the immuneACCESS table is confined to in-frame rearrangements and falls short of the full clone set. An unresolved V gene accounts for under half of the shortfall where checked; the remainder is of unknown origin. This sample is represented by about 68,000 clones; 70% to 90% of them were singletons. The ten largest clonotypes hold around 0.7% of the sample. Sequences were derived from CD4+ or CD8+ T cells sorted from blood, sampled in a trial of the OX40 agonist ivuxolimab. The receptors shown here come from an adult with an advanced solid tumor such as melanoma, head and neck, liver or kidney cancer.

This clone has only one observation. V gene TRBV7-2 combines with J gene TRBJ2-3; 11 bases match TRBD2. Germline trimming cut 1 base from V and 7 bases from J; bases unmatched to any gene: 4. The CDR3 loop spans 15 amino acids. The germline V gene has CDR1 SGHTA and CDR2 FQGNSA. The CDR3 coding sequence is TGTGCCAGCAGCTTAGATCCTAGCGGGGGGAATACGCAGTATTTT. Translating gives CASSLDPSGGNTQYF.

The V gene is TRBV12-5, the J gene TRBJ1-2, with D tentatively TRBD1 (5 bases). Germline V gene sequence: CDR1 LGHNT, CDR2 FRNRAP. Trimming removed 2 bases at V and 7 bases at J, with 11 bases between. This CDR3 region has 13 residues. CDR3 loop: CASGLTWGSGYTF. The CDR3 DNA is TGTGCTAGTGGTTTGACTTGGGGCTCTGGCTACACCTTC. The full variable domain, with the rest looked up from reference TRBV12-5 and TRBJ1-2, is DARVTQTPRHKVTEMGQEVTMRCQPILGHNTVFWYRQTMMQGLELLAYFRNRAPLDDSGMPKDRFSAEMPDATLATLKIQPSEPRDSAVYFCASGLTWGSGYTFGSGTRLTVV.

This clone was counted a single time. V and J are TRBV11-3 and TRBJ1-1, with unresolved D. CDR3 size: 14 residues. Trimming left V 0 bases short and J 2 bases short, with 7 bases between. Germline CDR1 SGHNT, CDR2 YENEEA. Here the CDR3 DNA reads TGTGCCAGCAGCTTAGACGGGCAAAACACTGAAGCTTTCTTT. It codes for CASSLDGQNTEAFF.

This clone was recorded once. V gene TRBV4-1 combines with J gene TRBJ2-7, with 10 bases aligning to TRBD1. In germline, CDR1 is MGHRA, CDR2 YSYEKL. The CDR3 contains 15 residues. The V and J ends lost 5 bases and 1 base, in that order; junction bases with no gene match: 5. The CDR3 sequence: CASSSGQGPSYEQYF. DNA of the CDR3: TGCGCCAGCAGCTCGGGACAGGGGCCATCCTACGAGCAGTACTTC.

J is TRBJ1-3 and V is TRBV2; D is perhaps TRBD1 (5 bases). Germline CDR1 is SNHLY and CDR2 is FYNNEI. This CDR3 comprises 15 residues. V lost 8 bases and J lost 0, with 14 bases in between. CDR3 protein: CASSDRRISGNTIYF. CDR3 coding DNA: TGTGCCAGCTCCGACAGAAGAATCTCTGGAAACACCATATATTTT. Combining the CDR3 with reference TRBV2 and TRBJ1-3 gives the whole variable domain EPEVTQTPSHQVTQMGQEVILRCVPISNHLYFYWYRQILGQKVEFLVSFYNNEISEKSEIFDDQFSVERPDGSNFTLKIRSTKLEDSAMYFCASSDRRISGNTIYFGEGSWLTVV.

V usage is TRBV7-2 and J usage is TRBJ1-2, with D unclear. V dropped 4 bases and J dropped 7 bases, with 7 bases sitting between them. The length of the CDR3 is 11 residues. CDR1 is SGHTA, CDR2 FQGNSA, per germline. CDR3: CASSSVVGYTF. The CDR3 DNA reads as TGTGCCAGCAGCTCGGTGGTTGGCTACACCTTC.

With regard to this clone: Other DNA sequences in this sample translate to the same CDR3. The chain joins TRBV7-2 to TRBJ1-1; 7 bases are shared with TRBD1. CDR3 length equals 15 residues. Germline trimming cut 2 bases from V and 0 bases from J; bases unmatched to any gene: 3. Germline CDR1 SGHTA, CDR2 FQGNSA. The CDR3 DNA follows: TGTGCCAGCAGCTTATTAGGGGGCCTGAACACTGAAGCTTTCTTT. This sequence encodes CASSLLGGLNTEAFF.

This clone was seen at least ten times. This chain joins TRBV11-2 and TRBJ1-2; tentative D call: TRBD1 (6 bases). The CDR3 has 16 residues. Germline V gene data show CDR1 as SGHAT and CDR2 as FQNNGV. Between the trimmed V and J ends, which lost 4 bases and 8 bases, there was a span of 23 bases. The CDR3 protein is CASSSRGAGAGRGYTF. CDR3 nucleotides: TGTGCCAGCAGCTCGAGGGGGGCCGGGGCAGGGCGAGGCTACACCTTC.

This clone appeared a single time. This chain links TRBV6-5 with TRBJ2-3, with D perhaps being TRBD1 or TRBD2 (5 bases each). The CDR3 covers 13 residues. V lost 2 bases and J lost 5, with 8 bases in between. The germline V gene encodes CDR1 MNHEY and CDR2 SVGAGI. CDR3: CASSYTGLDTQYF. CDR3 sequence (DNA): TGTGCCAGCAGTTACACGGGGCTAGATACGCAGTATTTT.

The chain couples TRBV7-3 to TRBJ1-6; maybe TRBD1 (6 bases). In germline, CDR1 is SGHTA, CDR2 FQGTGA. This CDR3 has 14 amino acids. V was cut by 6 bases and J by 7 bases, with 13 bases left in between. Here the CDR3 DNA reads TGTGCCAGCAGTTACAGGGTCTCAAATTCACCCCTCCACTTT. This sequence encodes CASSYRVSNSPLHF.

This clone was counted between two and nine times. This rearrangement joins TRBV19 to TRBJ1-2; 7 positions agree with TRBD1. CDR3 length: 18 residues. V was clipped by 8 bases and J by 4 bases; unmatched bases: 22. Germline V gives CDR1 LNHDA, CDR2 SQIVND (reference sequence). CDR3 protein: CASRTLRDSGLSGYGYTF. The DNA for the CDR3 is TGTGCCAGTCGAACCCTCCGGGACAGTGGCCTATCGGGCTATGGCTACACCTTC.

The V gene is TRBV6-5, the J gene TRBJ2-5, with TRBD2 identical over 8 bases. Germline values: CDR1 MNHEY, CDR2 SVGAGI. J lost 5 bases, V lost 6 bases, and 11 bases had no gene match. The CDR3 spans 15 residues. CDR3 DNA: TGTGCCAGCAGCCTGGCCGGGACTAGGGATGAGACCCAGTACTTC. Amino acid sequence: CASSLAGTRDETQYF.

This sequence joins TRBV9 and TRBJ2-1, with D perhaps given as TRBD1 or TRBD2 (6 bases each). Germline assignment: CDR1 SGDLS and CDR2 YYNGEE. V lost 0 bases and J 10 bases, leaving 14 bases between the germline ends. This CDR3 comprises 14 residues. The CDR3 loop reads CASSVELGGGEQFF. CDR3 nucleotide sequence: TGTGCCAGCAGCGTAGAATTGGGGGGCGGCGAGCAGTTCTTC.

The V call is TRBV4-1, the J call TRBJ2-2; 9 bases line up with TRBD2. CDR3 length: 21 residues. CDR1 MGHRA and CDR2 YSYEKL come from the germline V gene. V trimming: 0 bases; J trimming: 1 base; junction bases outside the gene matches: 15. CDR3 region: CASSQDGLRGGLRLNTGELFF. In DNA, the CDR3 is TGCGCCAGCAGCCAAGATGGATTGCGGGGGGGCCTACGATTGAACACCGGGGAGCTGTTTTTT.

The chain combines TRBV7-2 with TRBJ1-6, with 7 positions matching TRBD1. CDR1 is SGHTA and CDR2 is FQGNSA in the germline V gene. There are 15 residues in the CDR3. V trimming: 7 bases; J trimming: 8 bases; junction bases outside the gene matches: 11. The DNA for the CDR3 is TGTGCCAGCAATCTACAGGGGAATGGTTATTCACCCCTCCACTTT. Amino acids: CASNLQGNGYSPLHF.

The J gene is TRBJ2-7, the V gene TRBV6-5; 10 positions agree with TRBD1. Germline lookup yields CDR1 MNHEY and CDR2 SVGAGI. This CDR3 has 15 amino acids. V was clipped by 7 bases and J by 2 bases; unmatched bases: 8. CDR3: CASTPGQGITYEQYF. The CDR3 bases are TGTGCCAGCACCCCGGGACAGGGGATAACCTACGAGCAGTACTTC.

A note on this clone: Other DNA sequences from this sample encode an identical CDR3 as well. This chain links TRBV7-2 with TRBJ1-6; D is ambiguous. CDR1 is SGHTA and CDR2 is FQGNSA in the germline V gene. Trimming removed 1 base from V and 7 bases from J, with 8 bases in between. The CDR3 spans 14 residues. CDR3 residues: CASSLERSNSPLHF. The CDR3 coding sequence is TGTGCCAGCAGCTTAGAGCGGTCCAATTCACCCCTCCACTTT.

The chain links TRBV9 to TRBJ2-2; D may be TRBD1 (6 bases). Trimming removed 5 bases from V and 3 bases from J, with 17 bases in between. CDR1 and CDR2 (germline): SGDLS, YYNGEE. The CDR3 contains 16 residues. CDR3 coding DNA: TGTGCCAGCAGTTCAGAGGCAGGGGCGGACACCGGGGAGCTGTTTTTT. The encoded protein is CASSSEAGADTGELFF.

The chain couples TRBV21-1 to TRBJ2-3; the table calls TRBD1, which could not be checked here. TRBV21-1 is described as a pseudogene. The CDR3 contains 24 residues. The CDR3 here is CASSKARQGAKLSSGGHVVDTQYF. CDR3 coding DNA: TGTGCCAGCAGCAAAGCGCGACAGGGGGCGAAACTTAGCAGCGGGGGTCATGTTGTAGATACGCAGTATTTT.

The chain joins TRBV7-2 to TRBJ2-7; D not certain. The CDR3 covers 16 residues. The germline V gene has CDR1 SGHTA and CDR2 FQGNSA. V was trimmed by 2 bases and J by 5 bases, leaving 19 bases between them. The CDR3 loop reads CASSLYGTASRDEQYF. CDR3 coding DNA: TGTGCCAGCAGCTTATACGGCACGGCGTCCCGGGACGAGCAGTACTTC.

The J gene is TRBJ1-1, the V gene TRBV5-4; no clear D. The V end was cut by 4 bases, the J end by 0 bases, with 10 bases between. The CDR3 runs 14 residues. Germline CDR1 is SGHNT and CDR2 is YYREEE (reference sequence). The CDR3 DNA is TGTGCCAGCAGCCTCCCCCTTATGAACACTGAAGCTTTCTTT. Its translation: CASSLPLMNTEAFF.

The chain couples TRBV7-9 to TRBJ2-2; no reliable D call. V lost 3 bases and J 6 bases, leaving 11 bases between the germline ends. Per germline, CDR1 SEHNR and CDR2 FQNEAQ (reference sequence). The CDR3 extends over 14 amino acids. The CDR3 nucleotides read TGTGCCAGCAGCTTTTCGGCAGGCCCCGGGGAGCTGTTTTTT. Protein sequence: CASSFSAGPGELFF.

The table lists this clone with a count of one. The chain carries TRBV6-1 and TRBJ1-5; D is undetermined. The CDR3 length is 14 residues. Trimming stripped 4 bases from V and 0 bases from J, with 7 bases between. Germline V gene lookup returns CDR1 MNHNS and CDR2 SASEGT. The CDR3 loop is CASSAYDSNQPQHF. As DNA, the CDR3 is TGTGCCAGCAGTGCCTACGATAGCAATCAGCCCCAGCATTTT.

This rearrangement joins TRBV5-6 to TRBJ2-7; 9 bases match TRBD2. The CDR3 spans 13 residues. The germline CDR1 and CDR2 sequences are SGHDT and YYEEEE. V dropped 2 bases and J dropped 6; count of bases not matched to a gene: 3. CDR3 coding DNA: TGTGCCAGCAGCTTAGGGACTAGCCGCGAGCAGTACTTC. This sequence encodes CASSLGTSREQYF.

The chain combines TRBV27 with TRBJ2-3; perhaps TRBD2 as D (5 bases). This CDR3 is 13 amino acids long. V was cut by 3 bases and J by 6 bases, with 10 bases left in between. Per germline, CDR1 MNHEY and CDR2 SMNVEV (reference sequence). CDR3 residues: CASSFKSGDTQYF. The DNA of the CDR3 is TGTGCCAGCAGTTTCAAGTCGGGGGATACGCAGTATTTT.